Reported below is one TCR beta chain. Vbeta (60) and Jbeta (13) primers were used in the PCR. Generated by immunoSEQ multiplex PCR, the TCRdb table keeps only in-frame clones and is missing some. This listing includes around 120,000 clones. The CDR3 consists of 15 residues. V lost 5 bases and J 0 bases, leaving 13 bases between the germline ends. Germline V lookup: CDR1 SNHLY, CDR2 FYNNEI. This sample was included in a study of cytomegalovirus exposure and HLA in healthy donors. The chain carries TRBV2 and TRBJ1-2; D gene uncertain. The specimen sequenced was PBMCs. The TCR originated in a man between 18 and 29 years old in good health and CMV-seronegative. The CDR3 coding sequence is TGTGCCAGCAGTCCCCCCAGTAGCCCTAACTATGGCTACACCTTC. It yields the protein CASSPPSSPNYGYTF.